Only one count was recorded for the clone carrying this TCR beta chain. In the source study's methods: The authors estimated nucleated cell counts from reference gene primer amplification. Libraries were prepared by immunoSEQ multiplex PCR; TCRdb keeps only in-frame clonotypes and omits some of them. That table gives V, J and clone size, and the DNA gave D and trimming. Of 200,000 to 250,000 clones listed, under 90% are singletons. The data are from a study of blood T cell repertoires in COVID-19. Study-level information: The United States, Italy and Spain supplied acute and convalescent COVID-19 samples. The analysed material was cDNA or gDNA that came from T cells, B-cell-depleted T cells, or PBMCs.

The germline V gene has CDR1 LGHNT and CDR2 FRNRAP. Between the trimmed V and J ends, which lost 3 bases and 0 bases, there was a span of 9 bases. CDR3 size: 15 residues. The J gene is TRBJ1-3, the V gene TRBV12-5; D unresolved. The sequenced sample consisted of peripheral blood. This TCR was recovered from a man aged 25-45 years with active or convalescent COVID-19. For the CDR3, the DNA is TGTGCTAGTGGTTTCGACACCTCCTCTGGAAACACCATATATTTT. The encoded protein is CASGFDTSSGNTIYF. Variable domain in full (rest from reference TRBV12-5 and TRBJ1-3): DARVTQTPRHKVTEMGQEVTMRCQPILGHNTVFWYRQTMMQGLELLAYFRNRAPLDDSGMPKDRFSAEMPDATLATLKIQPSEPRDSAVYFCASGFDTSSGNTIYFGEGSWLTVV.